The sequence of this T cell receptor beta chain was determined in a study of CD8+CD57+ T cells in acquired aplastic anemia. Concerning this clonotype itself: Sequence at one end of the junction differs from germline and may be a read error.

The TCR beta profiling, which covered VDJ combination and CDR3 sequence, was carried out using genomic DNA as the template. TCRdb used MiXCR to reprocess the reads, holding one entry per CDR3 protein. Among hundreds of thousands of distinct CDR3 sequences listed, roughly 34% were seen once. Patients sequenced had flow cytometry evidence of CD8+CD57+ cell expansion. This CDR3 is built from 16 residues. Germline lookup yields CDR1 SGDLS and CDR2 YYNGEE. The chain has TRBV9 and TRBJ2-5, with 7 nucleotides matching TRBD1. The sequenced sample consisted of sorted CD4+, CD8+, or CD8+CD57+ T cells (not recorded which) from PBMCs. The sequence was obtained from a human donor with aplastic anemia. Here the CDR3 DNA reads TGTGCCAGCAGTCGCCGTGTACAACAGGGGCAAGAGACCCAGCACTTC. Translation gives CASSRRVQQGQETQHF. The variable domain in full, completed from reference TRBV9 and TRBJ2-5, reads DSGVTQTPKHLITATGQRVTLRCSPRSGDLSVYWYQQSLDQGLQFLIQYYNGEERAKGNILERFSAQQFPDLHSELNLSSLELGDSALYFCASSRRVQQGQETQHFGPGTRLLVL.